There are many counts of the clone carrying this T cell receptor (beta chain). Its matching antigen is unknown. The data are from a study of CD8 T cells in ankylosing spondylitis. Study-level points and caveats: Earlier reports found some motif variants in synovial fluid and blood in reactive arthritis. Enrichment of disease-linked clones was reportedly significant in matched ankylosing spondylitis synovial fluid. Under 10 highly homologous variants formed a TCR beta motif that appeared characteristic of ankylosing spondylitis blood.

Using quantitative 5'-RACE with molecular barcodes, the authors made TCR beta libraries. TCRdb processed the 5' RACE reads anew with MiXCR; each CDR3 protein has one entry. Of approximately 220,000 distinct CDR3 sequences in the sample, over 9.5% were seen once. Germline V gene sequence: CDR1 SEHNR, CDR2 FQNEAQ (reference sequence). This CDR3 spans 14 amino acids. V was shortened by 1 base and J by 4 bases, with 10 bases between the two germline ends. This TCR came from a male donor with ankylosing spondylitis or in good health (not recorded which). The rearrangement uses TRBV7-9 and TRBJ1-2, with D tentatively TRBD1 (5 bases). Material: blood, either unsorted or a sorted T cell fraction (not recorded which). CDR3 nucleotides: TGTGCCAGCAGCTTAGGGGGGGAAATCTATGGCTACACCTTC. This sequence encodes CASSLGGEIYGYTF.